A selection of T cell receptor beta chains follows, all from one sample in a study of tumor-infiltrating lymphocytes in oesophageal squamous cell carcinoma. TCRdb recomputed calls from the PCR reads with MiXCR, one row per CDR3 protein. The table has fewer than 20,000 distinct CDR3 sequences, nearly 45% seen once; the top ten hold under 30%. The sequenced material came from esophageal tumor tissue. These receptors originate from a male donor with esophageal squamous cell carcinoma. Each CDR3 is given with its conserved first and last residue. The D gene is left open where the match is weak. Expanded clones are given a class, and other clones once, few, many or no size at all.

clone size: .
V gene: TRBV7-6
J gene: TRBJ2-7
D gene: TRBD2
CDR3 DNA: TGTGCCAGCAGCTCCTGTCGGACTAGCGGGGTTTACGAGCAGTACTTC
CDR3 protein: CASSSCRTSGVYEQYF

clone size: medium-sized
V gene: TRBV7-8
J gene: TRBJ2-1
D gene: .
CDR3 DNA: TGTGCCAGCAGCTTAGTTCGGGGGAATGAGCAGTTCTTC
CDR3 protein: CASSLVRGNEQFF

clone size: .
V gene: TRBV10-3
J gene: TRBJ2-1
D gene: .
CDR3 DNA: TGTGCCATCAGCTCAGGCTGGACAGCCTTCAATGAGCAGTTCTTC
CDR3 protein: CAISSGWTAFNEQFF

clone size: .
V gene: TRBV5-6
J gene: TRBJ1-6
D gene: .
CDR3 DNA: TGTGCCAGCAGCGTGGACAGTAGCTCCTATAATTCACCCCTCCACTTT
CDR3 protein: CASSVDSSSYNSPLHF

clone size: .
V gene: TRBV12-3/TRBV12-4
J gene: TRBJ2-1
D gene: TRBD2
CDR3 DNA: TGTGCCAGCACCGCGGCCGGGACTACCTACAATGAGCAGTTCTTC
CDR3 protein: CASTAAGTTYNEQFF

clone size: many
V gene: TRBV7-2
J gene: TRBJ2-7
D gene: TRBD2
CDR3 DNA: TGTGCCAGCAGCTCCGGACTAGCGGGAGCGTCTATCTCCTACGAGCAGTACTTC
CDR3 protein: CASSSGLAGASISYEQYF

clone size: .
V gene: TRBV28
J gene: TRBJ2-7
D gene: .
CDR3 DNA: TGTGCCAGCAGTTTTTGGCGTAATAATTCACCCCTCCACTTC
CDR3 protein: CASSFWRNNSPLHF

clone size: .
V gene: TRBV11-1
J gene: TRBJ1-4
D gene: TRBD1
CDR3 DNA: TGTGCCAGCAGTCCGGGACAGGGTAATGAAAAACTGTTTTTT
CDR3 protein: CASSPGQGNEKLFF

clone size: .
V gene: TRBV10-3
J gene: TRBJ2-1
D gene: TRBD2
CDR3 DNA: TGTGCCAGCAGTCCGCTACGAAGCGGGAGCAATGAGCAGTTCTTC
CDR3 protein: CASSPLRSGSNEQFF

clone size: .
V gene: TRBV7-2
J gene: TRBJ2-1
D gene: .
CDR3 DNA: TGTGCCAGCAGCCAACAACTAGTTCTACTTGAGCAGTTCTTC
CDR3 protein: CASSQQLVLLEQFF

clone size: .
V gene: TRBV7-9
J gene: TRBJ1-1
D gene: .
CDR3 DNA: TGTGCCAGCAGCTTGTGGGACGGTGAAGCTTTCTTT
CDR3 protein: CASSLWDGEAFF

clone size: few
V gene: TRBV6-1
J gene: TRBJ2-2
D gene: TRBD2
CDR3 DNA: TGTGCCAGCAGTCCAAGACTAGCGGGCACCGGGGAGCTGTTTTTT
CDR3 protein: CASSPRLAGTGELFF

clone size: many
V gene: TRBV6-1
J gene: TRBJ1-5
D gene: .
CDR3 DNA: TGTGCCAGCAGTGAAGGGGGTATCCAGCCCCAGCATTTT
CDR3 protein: CASSEGGIQPQHF

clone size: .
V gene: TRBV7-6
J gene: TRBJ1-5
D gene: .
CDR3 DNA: TGTGCCAGCAGCTTACAGTCAGGCGTTAATCAGCCCCAGCATTTT
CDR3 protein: CASSLQSGVNQPQHF